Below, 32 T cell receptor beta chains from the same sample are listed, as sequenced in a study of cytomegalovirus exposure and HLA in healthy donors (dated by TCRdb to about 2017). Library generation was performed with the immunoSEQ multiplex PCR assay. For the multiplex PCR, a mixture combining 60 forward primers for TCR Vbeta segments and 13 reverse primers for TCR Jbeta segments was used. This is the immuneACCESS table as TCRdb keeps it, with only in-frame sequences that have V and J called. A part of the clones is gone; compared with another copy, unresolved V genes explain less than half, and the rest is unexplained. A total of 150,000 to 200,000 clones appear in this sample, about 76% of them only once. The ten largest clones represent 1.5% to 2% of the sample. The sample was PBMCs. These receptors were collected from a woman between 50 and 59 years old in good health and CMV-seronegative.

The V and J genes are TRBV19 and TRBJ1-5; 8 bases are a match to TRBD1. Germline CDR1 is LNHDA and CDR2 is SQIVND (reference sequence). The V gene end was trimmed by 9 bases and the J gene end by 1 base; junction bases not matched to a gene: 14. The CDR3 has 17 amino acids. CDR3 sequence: CASRSRGQGRSNQPQHF. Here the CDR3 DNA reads TGTGCCAGCCGTTCTAGAGGACAGGGCAGAAGCAATCAGCCCCAGCATTTT.

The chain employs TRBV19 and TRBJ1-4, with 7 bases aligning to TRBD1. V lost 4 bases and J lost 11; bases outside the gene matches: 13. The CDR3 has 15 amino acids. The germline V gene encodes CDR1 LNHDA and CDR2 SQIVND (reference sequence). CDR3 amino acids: CASSTGTVLNGKLFF. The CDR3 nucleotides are TGTGCCAGTAGTACCGGGACAGTACTTAATGGGAAACTGTTTTTT. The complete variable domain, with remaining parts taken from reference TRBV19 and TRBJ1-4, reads DGGITQSPKYLFRKEGQNVTLSCEQNLNHDAMYWYRQDPGQGLRLIYYSQIVNDFQKGDIAEGYSVSREKKESFPLTVTSAQKNPTAFYLCASSTGTVLNGKLFFGSGTQLSVL.

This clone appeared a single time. CDR3 in amino acids: CASRVTGLGEKLFF. The CDR3 nucleotides are TGTGCCAGCAGAGTTACAGGGCTGGGCGAAAAACTGTTTTTT. The chain links TRBV6-1 to TRBJ1-4; possibly TRBD1 for D (6 bases). The CDR3 consists of 14 residues. In germline, CDR1 is MNHNS, CDR2 SASEGT. The V and J ends lost 6 bases and 8 bases respectively, with 16 bases between them.

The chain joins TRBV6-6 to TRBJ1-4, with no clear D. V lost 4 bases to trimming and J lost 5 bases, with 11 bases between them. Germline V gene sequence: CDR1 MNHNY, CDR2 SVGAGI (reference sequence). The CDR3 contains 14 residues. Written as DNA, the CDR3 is TGTGCCAGCAGTTCATCGGTGAAAAATGAAAAACTGTTTTTT. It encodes CASSSSVKNEKLFF.

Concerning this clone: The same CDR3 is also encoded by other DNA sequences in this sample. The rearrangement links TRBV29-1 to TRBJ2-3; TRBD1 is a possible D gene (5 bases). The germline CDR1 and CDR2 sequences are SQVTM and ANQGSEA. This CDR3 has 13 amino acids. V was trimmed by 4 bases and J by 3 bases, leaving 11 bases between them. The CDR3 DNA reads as TGCAGCGTTGTCAGGGATGGTACAGATACGCAGTATTTT. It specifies CSVVRDGTDTQYF.

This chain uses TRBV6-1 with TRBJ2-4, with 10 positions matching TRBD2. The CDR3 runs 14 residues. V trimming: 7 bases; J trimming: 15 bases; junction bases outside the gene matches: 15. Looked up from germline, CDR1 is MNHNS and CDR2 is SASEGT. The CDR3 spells CASTLAGAIDRRYF. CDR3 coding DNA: TGTGCCAGCACGCTAGCGGGAGCAATAGATCGTCGGTACTTC.

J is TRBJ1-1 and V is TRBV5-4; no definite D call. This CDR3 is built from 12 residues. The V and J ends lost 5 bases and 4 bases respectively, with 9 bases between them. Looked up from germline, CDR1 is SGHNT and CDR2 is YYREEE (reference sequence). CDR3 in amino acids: CASRTMGTEAFF. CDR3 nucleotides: TGTGCCAGCAGGACTATGGGCACTGAAGCTTTCTTT.

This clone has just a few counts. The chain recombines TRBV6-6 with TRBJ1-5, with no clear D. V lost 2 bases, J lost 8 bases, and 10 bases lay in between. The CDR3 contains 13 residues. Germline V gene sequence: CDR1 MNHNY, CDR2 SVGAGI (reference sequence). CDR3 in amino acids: CASSYGHPEPQHF. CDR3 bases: TGTGCCAGCAGTTACGGGCACCCAGAGCCCCAGCATTTT.

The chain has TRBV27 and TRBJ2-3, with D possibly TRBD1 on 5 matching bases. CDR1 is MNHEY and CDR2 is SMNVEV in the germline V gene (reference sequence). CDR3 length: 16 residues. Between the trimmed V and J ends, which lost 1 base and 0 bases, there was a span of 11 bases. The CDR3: CASSLLNRPSTDTQYF. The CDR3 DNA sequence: TGTGCCAGCAGTTTATTAAACAGGCCGAGCACAGATACGCAGTATTTT.

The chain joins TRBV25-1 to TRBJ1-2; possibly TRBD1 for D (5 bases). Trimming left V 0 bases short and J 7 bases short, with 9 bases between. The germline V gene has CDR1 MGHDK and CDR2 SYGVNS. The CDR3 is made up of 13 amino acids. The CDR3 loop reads CASSEYREGGYTF. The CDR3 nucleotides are TGTGCCAGCAGTGAATACAGGGAGGGTGGCTACACCTTC.

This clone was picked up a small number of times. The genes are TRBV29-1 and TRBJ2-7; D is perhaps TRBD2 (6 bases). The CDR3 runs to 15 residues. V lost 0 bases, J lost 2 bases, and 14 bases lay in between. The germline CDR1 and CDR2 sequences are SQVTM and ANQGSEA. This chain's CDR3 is CSVEDLRSGTYEQYF. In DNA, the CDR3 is TGCAGCGTTGAAGATCTCCGTAGCGGTACCTACGAGCAGTACTTC.

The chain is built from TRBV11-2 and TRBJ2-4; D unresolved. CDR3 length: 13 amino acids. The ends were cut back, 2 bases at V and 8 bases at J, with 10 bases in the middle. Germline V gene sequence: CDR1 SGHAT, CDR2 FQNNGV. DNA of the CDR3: TGTGCCAGCAGCTTAAGAATTACGGACATTCAGTACTTC. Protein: CASSLRITDIQYF. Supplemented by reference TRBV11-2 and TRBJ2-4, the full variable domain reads EAGVAQSPRYKIIEKRQSVAFWCNPISGHATLYWYQQILGQGPKLLIQFQNNGVVDDSQLPKDRFSAERLKGVDSTLKIQPAKLEDSAVYLCASSLRITDIQYFGAGTRLSVL.

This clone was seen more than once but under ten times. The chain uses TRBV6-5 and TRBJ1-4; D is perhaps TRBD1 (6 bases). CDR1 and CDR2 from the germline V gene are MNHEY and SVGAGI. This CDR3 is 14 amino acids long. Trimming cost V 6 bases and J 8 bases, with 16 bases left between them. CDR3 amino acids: CASRMTGRPEKLFF. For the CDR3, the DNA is TGTGCCAGCAGGATGACAGGCCGCCCGGAAAAACTGTTTTTT.

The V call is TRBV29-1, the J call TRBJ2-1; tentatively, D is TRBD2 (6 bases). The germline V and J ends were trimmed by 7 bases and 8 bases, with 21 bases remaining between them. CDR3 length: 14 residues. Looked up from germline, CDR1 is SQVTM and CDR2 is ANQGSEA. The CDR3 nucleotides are TGCAGCGCCACCGTCCGGGACTCCTTTGATGAGCAGTTCTTC. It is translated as CSATVRDSFDEQFF.

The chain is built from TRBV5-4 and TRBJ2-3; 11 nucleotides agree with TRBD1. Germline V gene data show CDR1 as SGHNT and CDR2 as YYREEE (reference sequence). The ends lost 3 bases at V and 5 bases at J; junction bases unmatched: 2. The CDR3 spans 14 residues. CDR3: CASSWTGGVDTQYF. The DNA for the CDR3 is TGTGCCAGCAGCTGGACAGGGGGCGTAGATACGCAGTATTTT.

DNA of the CDR3: TGTGCTTCAGCGGGGGTGGGCACAGATACGCAGTATTTT. This encodes CASAGVGTDTQYF. V and J are TRBV19 and TRBJ2-3; 8 bases map to TRBD2. This CDR3 has 13 residues. Germline lookup yields CDR1 LNHDA and CDR2 SQIVND (reference sequence).

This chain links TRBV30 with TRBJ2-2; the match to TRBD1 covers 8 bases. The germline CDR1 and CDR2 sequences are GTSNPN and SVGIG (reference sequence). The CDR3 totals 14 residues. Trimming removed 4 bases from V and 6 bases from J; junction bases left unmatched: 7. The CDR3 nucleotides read TGTGCCTGGACTCCCAGGGGGCTGCCCGGGGAGCTGTTTTTT. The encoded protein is CAWTPRGLPGELFF.

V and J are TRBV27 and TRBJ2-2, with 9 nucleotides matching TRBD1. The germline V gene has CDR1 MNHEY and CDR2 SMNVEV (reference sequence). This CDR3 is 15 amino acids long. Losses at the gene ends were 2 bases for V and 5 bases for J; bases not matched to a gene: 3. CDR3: CASSLRTGVTGELFF. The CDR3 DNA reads TGTGCCAGCAGTTTACGGACAGGGGTTACCGGGGAGCTGTTTTTT.

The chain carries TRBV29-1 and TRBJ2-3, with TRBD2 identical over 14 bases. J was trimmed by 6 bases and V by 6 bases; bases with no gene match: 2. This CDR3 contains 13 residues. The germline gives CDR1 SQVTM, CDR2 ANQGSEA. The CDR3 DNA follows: TGCAGCGTGACTAGCGGGGGGGTGGATACGCAGTATTTT. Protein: CSVTSGGVDTQYF.

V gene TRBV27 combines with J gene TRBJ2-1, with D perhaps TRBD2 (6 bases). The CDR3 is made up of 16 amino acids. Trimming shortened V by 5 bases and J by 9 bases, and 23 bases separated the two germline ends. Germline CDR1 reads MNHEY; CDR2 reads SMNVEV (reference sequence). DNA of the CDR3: TGTGCCAGCAGTCTATTATTGACTAGTGAGGGTGGTGAGCAGTTCTTC. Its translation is CASSLLLTSEGGEQFF.

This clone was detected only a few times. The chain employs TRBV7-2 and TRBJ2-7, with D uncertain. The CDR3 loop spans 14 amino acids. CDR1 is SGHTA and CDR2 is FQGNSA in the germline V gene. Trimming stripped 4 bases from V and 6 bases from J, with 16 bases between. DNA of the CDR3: TGTGCCAGCAGCTCGCATGACACGAGAGCCGAGCAGTACTTC. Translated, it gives CASSSHDTRAEQYF. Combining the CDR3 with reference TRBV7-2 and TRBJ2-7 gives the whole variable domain GAGVSQSPSNKVTEKGKDVELRCDPISGHTALYWYRQSLGQGLEFLIYFQGNSAPDKSGLPSDRFSAERTGGSVSTLTIQRTQQEDSAVYLCASSSHDTRAEQYFGPGTRLTVT.

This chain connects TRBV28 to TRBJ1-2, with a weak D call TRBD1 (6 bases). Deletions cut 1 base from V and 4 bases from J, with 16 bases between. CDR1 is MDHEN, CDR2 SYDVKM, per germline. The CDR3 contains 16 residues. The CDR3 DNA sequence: TGTGCCAGCAGTTTATTTTCCAGGGAAGGGGGCTATGGCTACACCTTC. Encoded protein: CASSLFSREGGYGYTF.

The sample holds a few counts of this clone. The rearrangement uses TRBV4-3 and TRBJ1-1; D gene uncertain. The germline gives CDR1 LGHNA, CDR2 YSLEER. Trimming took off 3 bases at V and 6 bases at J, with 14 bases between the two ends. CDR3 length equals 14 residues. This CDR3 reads CASSQGGSGAEAFF. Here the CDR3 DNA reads TGCGCCAGCAGCCAGGGTGGGTCCGGGGCTGAAGCTTTCTTT.

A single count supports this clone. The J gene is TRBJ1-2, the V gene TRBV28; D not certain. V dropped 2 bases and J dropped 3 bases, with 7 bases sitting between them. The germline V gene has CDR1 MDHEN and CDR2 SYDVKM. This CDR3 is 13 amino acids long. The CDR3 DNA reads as TGTGCCAGCAGTTTACCCGCGGACTATGGCTACACCTTC. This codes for CASSLPADYGYTF.

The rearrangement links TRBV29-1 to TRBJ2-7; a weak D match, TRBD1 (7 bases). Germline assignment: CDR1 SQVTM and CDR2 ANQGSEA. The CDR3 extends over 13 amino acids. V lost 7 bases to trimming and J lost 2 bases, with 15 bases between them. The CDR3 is CSAVQGGPYEQYF. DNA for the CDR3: TGCAGCGCTGTTCAGGGGGGCCCCTACGAGCAGTACTTC.

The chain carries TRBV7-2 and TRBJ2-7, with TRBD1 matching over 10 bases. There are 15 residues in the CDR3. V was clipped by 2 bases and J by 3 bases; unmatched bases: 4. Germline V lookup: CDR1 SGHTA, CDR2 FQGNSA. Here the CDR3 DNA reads TGTGCCAGCAGCTTAACCGGGACAGGGGACTACGAGCAGTACTTC. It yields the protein CASSLTGTGDYEQYF.

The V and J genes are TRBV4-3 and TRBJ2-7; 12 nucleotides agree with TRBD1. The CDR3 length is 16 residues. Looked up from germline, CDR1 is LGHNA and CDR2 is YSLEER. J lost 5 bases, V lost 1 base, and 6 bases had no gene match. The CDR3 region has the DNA TGCGCCAGCAGCCAAGGCCCGGGACAGGGGGCGAACGAGCAGTACTTC. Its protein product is CASSQGPGQGANEQYF.

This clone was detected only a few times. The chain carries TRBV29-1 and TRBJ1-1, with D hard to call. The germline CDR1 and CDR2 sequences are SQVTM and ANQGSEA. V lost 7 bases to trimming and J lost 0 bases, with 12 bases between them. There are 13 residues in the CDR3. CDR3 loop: CSARHTMNTEAFF. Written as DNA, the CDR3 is TGCAGCGCTCGACATACCATGAACACTGAAGCTTTCTTT.

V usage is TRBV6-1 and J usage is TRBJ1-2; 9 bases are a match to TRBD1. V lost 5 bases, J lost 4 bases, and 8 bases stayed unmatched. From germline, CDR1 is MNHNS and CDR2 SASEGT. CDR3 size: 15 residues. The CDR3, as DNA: TGTGCCAGCAGTCGAATGGGACAGGGAGGCTATGGCTACACCTTC. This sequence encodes CASSRMGQGGYGYTF.

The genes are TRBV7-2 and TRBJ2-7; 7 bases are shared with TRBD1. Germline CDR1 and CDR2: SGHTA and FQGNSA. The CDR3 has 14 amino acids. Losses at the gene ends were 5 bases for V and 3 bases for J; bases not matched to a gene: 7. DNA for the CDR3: TGTGCCAGCAGCCCCCGGACAGGTCACTACGAGCAGTACTTC. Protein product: CASSPRTGHYEQYF.

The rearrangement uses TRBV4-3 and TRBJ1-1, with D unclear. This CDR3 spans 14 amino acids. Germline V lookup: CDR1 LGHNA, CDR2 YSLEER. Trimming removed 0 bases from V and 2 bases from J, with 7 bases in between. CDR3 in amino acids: CASSQDLLNTEAFF. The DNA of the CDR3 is TGCGCCAGCAGCCAAGATTTACTTAACACTGAAGCTTTCTTT.

The CDR3 nucleotides read TGTGCCAGTAGTGGGGAGGGGAGGGCTGGTAACACTGAAGCTTTCTTT. It translates to CASSGEGRAGNTEAFF. V and J are TRBV19 and TRBJ1-1; possibly TRBD1 for D (5 bases). Trimming stripped 5 bases from V and 2 bases from J, with 18 bases between. The CDR3 is 16 amino acids. Germline V gives CDR1 LNHDA, CDR2 SQIVND (reference sequence).